This T cell receptor beta chain was sequenced for a study of cytomegalovirus exposure and HLA in healthy donors. The method was immunoSEQ multiplex PCR; TCRdb's version includes in-frame clones alone and lacks a portion of them. Seen here are over 150,000 clones, 86% observed once, and the top ten hold around 24%. The sample comprised PBMCs. The source of this sequence is a man between 18 and 29 years old in good health and CMV-seropositive.

The CDR3 region is CATSSHSPEDSLDTDTQYF. CDR3 sequence (DNA): TGTGCCACCAGCAGCCACTCGCCAGAGGACTCCCTTGACACAGATACGCAGTATTTT. This rearrangement joins TRBV15 to TRBJ2-3; TRBD2 is a possible D gene (5 bases). Germline CDR1 reads LNHNV; CDR2 reads YYDKDF (reference sequence). This CDR3 region has 19 residues. V was pared by 3 bases and J by 2 bases, with 24 bases between. Combining the CDR3 with reference TRBV15 and TRBJ2-3 gives the whole variable domain DAMVIQNPRYQVTQFGKPVTLSCSQTLNHNVMYWYQQKSSQAPKLLFHYYDKDFNNEADTPDNFQSRRPNTSFCFLDIRSPGLGDTAMYLCATSSHSPEDSLDTDTQYFGPGTRLTVL.